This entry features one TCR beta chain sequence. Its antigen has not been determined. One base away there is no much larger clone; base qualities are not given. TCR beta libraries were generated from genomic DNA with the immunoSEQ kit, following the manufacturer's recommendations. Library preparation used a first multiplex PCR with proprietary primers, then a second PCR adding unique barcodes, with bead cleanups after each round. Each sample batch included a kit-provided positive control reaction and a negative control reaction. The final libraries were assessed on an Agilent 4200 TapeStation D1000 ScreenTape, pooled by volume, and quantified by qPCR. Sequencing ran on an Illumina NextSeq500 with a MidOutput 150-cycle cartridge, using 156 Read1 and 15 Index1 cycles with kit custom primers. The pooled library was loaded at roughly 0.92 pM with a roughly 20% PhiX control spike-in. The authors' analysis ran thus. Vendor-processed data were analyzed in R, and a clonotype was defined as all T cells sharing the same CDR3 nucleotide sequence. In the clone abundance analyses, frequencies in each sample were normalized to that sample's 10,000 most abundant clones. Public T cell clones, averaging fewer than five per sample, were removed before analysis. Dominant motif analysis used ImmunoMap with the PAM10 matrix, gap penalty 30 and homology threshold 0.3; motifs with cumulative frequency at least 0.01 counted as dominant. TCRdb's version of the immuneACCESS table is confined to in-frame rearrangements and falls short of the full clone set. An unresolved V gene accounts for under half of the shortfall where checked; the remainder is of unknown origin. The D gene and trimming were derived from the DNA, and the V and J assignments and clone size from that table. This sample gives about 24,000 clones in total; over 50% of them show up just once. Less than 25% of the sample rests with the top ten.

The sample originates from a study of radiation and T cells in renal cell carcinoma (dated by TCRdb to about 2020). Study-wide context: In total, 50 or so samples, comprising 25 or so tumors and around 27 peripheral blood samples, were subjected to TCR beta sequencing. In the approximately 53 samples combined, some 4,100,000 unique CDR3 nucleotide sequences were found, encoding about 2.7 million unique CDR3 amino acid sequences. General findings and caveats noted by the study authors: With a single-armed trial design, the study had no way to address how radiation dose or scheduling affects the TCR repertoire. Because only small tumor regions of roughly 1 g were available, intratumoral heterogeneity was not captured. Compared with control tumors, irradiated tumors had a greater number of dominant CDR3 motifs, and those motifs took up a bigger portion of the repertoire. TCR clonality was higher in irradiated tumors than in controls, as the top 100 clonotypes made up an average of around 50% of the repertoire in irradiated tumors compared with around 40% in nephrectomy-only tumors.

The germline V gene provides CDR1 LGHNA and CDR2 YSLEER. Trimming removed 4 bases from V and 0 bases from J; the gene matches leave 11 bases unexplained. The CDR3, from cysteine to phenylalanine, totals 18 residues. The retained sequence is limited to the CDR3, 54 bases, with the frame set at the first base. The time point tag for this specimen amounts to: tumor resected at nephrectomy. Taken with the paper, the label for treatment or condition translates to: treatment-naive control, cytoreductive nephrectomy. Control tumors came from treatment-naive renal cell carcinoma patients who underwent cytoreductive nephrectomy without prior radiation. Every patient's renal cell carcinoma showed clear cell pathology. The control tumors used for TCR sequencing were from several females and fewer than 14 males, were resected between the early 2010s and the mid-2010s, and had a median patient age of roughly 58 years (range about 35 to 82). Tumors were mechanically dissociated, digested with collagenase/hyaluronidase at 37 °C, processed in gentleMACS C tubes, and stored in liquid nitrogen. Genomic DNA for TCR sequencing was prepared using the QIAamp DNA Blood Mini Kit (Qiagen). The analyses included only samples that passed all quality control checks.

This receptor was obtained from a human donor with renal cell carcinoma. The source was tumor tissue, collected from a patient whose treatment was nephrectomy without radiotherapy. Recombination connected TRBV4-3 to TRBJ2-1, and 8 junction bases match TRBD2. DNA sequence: TGCGCCAGCAGCCCCTGGCTTAGCGGGGAAAGCTCCTACAATGAGCAGTTCTTC. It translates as CASSPWLSGESSYNEQFF.